This T cell receptor (beta chain) was captured by sequencing in a study of blood T cell repertoires in COVID-19. Data came from immunoSEQ multiplex PCR; TCRdb stores just in-frame clones and leaves some out. The table has 65,000 to 70,000 clones, around 77% seen once; the top ten hold 16%. The germline V and J ends were trimmed by 4 bases and 0 bases, with 14 bases remaining between them. CDR3 length: 17 amino acids. Germline V gene sequence: CDR1 SGHRS, CDR2 YFSETQ. The receptor's source is a man in his 60s with acute or convalescent COVID-19. Sequenced sample: peripheral blood. The genes are TRBV5-1 and TRBJ2-6; D may be TRBD1 (7 bases). The CDR3: CASSPRDSVSGANVLTF. For the CDR3, the DNA is TGCGCCAGCAGCCCGCGGGACAGCGTCTCTGGGGCCAACGTCCTGACTTTC.